A selection of T cell receptor beta chains follows, all from one sample in a study of memory CD4+ T cells and cytomegalovirus serostatus. Clones were sequenced by immunoSEQ multiplex PCR, and TCRdb holds only the in-frame ones, with some missing. The sample includes 50,000 or so clones, approximately 83% of them seen just once. The sample taken for sequencing was memory CD4+ T cells from blood. All receptors derive from an adult in good health and CMV-seronegative. Each CDR3 is given with its conserved first and last residue. A D gene is named only where the DNA matches it firmly. Clone size is shown for a subset of rows, as once, few, many or a class of expanded clone.

>TRBJ2-7|NA|TRBV29-1|NA
TGCAGCGTTGAAGACAAACAGGGATTGTCCACCTACGAGCAGTACTTC
CSVEDKQGLSTYEQYF
>TRBJ1-2|NA|TRBV28|NA
TGTGCCAGCAGTCCCGGGACACTCAGCGATAACTATGGCTACACCTTC
CASSPGTLSDNYGYTF
>TRBJ1-5|NA|TRBV19|NA
TGTGCCAGTAGGGAGACGGAGAGCAATCAGCCCCAGCATTTT
CASRETESNQPQHF
>TRBJ2-5|NA|TRBV19|NA
TGTGCCAGTAGTATAACGGGAGACAGAATCCAAGAGACCCAGTACTTC
CASSITGDRIQETQYF
>TRBJ1-1|NA|TRBV29-1|NA
TGCAGCGTTGAAGGCGGACTTGGTATGAACACTGAAGCTTTCTTT
CSVEGGLGMNTEAFF
>TRBJ1-2|few|TRBV30|NA
TGTGCCTGGAGCCTCTCGGCCCCCTATGGCTACACCTTC
CAWSLSAPYGYTF
>TRBJ2-3|NA|TRBV29-1|NA
TGCAGCGCCGGAGGGCTGCTTCTCACAGATACGCAGTATTTT
CSAGGLLLTDTQYF
>TRBJ2-3|NA|TRBV29-1|TRBD2
TGCAGCGCCGAATCCGCAACTAGCGGGGGGTCCCACGGTACGCAGTATTTT
CSAESATSGGSHGTQYF
>TRBJ1-3|NA|TRBV6-1|NA
TGTGCCAGCAGTGAAAATTTCGGGGCTGGAAACACCATATATTTT
CASSENFGAGNTIYF
>TRBJ2-2|once|TRBV19|NA
TGTGCCAGTACTGGCAAAAACACCGGGGAGCTGTTTTTT
CASTGKNTGELFF
>TRBJ1-1|NA|TRBV12-5|TRBD1
TGTGCTAGTGGTCGGGGACAGGGGACGCGATATACTGAAGCTTTCTTT
CASGRGQGTRYTEAFF
>TRBJ2-7|few|TRBV10-3|TRBD1
TGTGCCATCAGTGACGGGACAGGGGTATACGAGCAGTACTTC
CAISDGTGVYEQYF
>TRBJ2-3|NA|TRBV28|TRBD2
TGTGCCAGCAGCCATCCTAGCGGGGACACAGATACGCAGTATTTT
CASSHPSGDTDTQYF
>TRBJ1-2|few|TRBV28|NA
TGTGCCAGCAGTAGAGGATCCTATGGCTACACCTTC
CASSRGSYGYTF
>TRBJ1-6|NA|TRBV10-3|NA
TGTGCCATCAGGGCGGGACAAGGGGTGAATTCACCCCTCCACTTT
CAIRAGQGVNSPLHF
>TRBJ1-3|NA|TRBV19|NA
TGTGCCTCTGCCATGCGGGCCTCTGGAAACACCATATATTTT
CASAMRASGNTIYF
>TRBJ2-3|NA|TRBV4-1|NA
TGCGCCAGCAGCCAACGGGACGGCTCTAGCACAGATACGCAGTATTTT
CASSQRDGSSTDTQYF
>TRBJ1-2|NA|TRBV7-2|NA
TGTGCCAGCAGAGTGGGAGGGGCTAACTATGGCTACACCTTC
CASRVGGANYGYTF
>TRBJ2-5|NA|TRBV5-6|NA
TGTGCCAGCAGCTGGGGGACATACAAGGGCCAGGAGACCCAGTACTTC
CASSWGTYKGQETQYF
>TRBJ1-3|NA|TRBV7-8|NA
TGTGCCAGCAGCTTAGGATGGCAGTTCTCTGGAAACACCATATATTTT
CASSLGWQFSGNTIYF
>TRBJ2-7|NA|TRBV5-1|TRBD2
TGCGCCAGCAGCTTGGCCCCGGGGGGGGGATTCTCCTACGAGCAGTACTTC
CASSLAPGGGFSYEQYF
>TRBJ2-7|NA|TRBV13|NA
TGTGCCAGCAGCTTAGGCGGGGGGCGGTCCTACGAGCAGTACTTC
CASSLGGGRSYEQYF
>TRBJ2-7|once|TRBV29-1|TRBD1
TGCAGCGTTGTTAGGTCAGGGGGTCGGTACGAGCAGTACTTC
CSVVRSGGRYEQYF
>TRBJ1-4|NA|TRBV7-9|NA
TGTGCCAGCAGCTTATCGGCAGCAACTAATGAAAAACTGTTTTTT
CASSLSAATNEKLFF
>TRBJ2-5|NA|TRBV7-2|TRBD1
TGTGCCAGCAGCTTTACCACCGGGACAGGGGGGGAGACCCAGTACTTC
CASSFTTGTGGETQYF
>TRBJ2-7|NA|TRBV5-5|TRBD1
TGTGCCAGCAGCCAACACGGGACAGGGGAAAGCGAGCAGTACTTC
CASSQHGTGESEQYF
>TRBJ2-1|NA|TRBV19|TRBD2
TGTGCCAGTAGTATAGGTGGGAGGGCTGCCTACAATGAGCAGTTCTTC
CASSIGGRAAYNEQFF
>TRBJ2-7|NA|TRBV5-1|NA
TGCGCCAGCAGCTTGGGGCGGGCCTCGGGCTCCTACGAGCAGTACTTC
CASSLGRASGSYEQYF
>TRBJ2-1|NA|TRBV11-2|NA
TGTGCCAGCAGCTGGGGGGGCGGTAACAATGAGCAGTTCTTC
CASSWGGGNNEQFF
>TRBJ2-7|NA|TRBV18|TRBD2
TGTGCCAGCTGCATTTCTAGCGGGGAACTCTACGAGCAGTACTTC
CASCISSGELYEQYF
>TRBJ1-5|NA|TRBV15|NA
TGTGCCACCAGCAGAGATCACGGGGTCGGGCAGCCCCAGCATTTT
CATSRDHGVGQPQHF
>TRBJ2-6|NA|TRBV30|TRBD1
TGTGCCTGGGTTAGGACAGGGTATCGGTCTGGGGCCAACGTCCTGACTTTC
CAWVRTGYRSGANVLTF
>TRBJ1-1|NA|TRBV10-3|NA
TGTGCCACCCAGTCGAACACTGAAGCTTTCTTT
CATQSNTEAFF
>TRBJ1-5|NA|TRBV9|NA
TGTGCCAGCAGCGTTTCCCCCAATCAGCCCCAGCATTTT
CASSVSPNQPQHF
>TRBJ1-5|once|TRBV5-8|NA
TGTGCCAGCAGCTTTTTGGGGGTTAGCAATCAGCCCCAGCATTTT
CASSFLGVSNQPQHF
>TRBJ1-3|NA|TRBV10-3|NA
TGTGCCATCAGGGATGTGGTCATAGAAAACACCATATATTTT
CAIRDVVIENTIYF
>TRBJ2-5|NA|TRBV11-2|NA
TGTGCCAGCAGCAAGAACAGTCCCCAAGAGACCCAGTACTTC
CASSKNSPQETQYF
>TRBJ1-2|few|TRBV4-2|TRBD1
TGTGCCAGCAGCCAGTACTTCAGGGGGATGGATGGCTACACCTTC
CASSQYFRGMDGYTF
>TRBJ2-3|NA|TRBV2|NA
TGTGCCAGCAGTGAAGGGGGTGCTAGCACAGATACGCAGTATTTT
CASSEGGASTDTQYF
>TRBJ1-5|once|TRBV28|NA
TGTGCCAGCAGTTTGACAGTTAGCAATCAGCCCCAGCATTTT
CASSLTVSNQPQHF
>TRBJ2-2|NA|TRBV11-3|TRBD1
TGTGCCAGCAGTCACACCCAAAGAATGACAGGGGCCACCGGGGAGCTGTTTTTT
CASSHTQRMTGATGELFF
>TRBJ2-7|NA|TRBV2|NA
TGTGCCAGCAGTGAAGGGCAGCCCGGAGGCTACGAGCAGTACTTC
CASSEGQPGGYEQYF
>TRBJ2-2|few|TRBV19|NA
TGTGCCAGTAGTATATTGCGTATCCTGAACACCGGGGAGCTGTTTTTT
CASSILRILNTGELFF
>TRBJ2-7|NA|TRBV5-1|NA
TGCGCCAGCAGCTTGTGGACAGTGGAGCGGTACGAGCAGTACTTC
CASSLWTVERYEQYF
>TRBJ1-2|few|TRBV28|NA
TGTGCCAGCAGTTTACCCCAACAGGTTAACTATGGCTACACCTTC
CASSLPQQVNYGYTF